This TCR beta chain was identified in a study of regulatory T cells in long-lasting Graves disease. Arm-PCR of CDR3 regions with iRepertoire HTBI primers generated TCR beta libraries. Original handling: Sample data revealed approximately 62 TRBV and under 15 TRBJ segments. In TCRdb, the multiplex PCR reads were re-called with MiXCR into one record per CDR3 protein. TCRdb, not the original authors, processed these V and J calls. The sample records some 250,000 distinct CDR3 sequences, more than 15% being singletons. This clonotype came up many times. Time point given: newly diagnosed GD, antithyroid drugs for less than 3 months. Construction of the TCR library relied on RNA isolated from PBMCs. Germline V gives CDR1 LGHNA, CDR2 YNFKEQ. V lost 2 bases and J 5 bases, leaving 9 bases between the germline ends. This CDR3 region has 13 residues. These same records also appear under a second study, on T cells in Graves' hyperthyroidism and ophthalmopathy. That report notes: During a first-round RT-PCR of the TCR CDR3, the HTBI primer set was used.

The V gene is TRBV4-2, the J gene TRBJ1-1, with D unresolved. The TCR was taken from a woman aged 25 to 39 with Graves disease. Sequencing used peripheral blood mononuclear cells (PBMCs), obtained at new diagnosis, from a patient treated with antithyroid drugs. The CDR3 is CASSQQARTEAFF. The DNA for the CDR3 is TGTGCCAGCAGCCAACAAGCGAGGACTGAAGCTTTCTTT.